The rows below give T cell receptor beta chains drawn from one sample of a study of OX40 agonist ivuxolimab in advanced cancers. Profiling relied on immunoSEQ multiplex PCR, and the TCRdb table lists in-frame clones only, not all of them. Among 35,000 to 45,000 clones, about 88% were seen once, and the ten largest hold 12%. Sequences were derived from CD4+ or CD8+ T cells sorted from blood, sampled in a trial of the OX40 agonist ivuxolimab. The receptors here all came from an adult with an advanced solid tumor such as melanoma, head and neck, liver or kidney cancer. The CDR3 runs from the conserved cysteine through the conserved F or W. Fields, in order: V gene, D gene, J gene, clone size, CDR3 DNA, CDR3 protein. A D gene is named only where the DNA matches it firmly. Rows may omit the clone size; those that give it use once, few, many or a size class.

>TRBV5-1|NA|TRBJ1-6|NA
TGCGCCAGCAGCCCAGCACAGCGAGACCATAATTCACCCCTCCACTTT
CASSPAQRDHNSPLHF
>TRBV30|NA|TRBJ2-1|NA
TGTGCCTGGAGTGTGTTGGGCACCAATGAGCAGTTCTTC
CAWSVLGTNEQFF
>TRBV1|NA|TRBJ1-5|NA
TGCACCAGCAGCCAACTTGGGGGACAGGGGGCAACGCAGCCCCAGCATTTT
CTSSQLGGQGATQPQHF
>TRBV16|NA|TRBJ1-2|NA
TGTGCCAGCAGCCAATTGGTGAATGGTGCCCACTTACAAGGGAACGTGGGCTACACCTTC
CASSQLVNGAHLQGNVGYTF
>TRBV7-9|NA|TRBJ1-1|NA
TGTGCCAGCAGCTCTTATTCAGGGCAGAACACTGAAGCTTTCTTT
CASSSYSGQNTEAFF
>TRBV9|TRBD2|TRBJ2-1|few
TGTGCCAGCGGGCTGCCAACTGAGAGCGGGGGGTTCTACAATGAGCAGTTCTTC
CASGLPTESGGFYNEQFF
>TRBV19|NA|TRBJ1-1|NA
TGTGCCAGTAGTATCCCACGCAGGGGGAACACTGAAGCTTTCTTT
CASSIPRRGNTEAFF
>TRBV10-3|NA|TRBJ1-2|NA
TGTGCCATCCGTATGCAGTTCTATGGCTACACCTTC
CAIRMQFYGYTF
>TRBV6-5|NA|TRBJ2-7|NA
TGTGCCAGCAGTTACCGCGCGGTCGAGCAGTACTTC
CASSYRAVEQYF
>TRBV4-3|TRBD2|TRBJ2-3|NA
TGCGCCAGCAGCCCCTGGGCCCGTAGCGGGGGGGCAGATACGCAGTATTTT
CASSPWARSGGADTQYF
>TRBV27|NA|TRBJ2-3|NA
TGTGCCAGCAGTTTATACCCCAGCACAGATACGCAGTATTTT
CASSLYPSTDTQYF
>TRBV30|NA|TRBJ1-4|NA
TGTGCCTGGAGCGCGGGGTATGAAAAACTGTTTTTT
CAWSAGYEKLFF
>TRBV5-1|NA|TRBJ1-2|NA
TGCGCCAGCAGCTTTAACAGGGATAGCTACACCTTC
CASSFNRDSYTF
>TRBV27|NA|TRBJ2-7|NA
TGTGCCAGCCGATGGACAGCAGAACAACCGAACGAGCAGTACTTC
CASRWTAEQPNEQYF
>TRBV4-1|NA|TRBJ2-3|NA
TGCGCCAGCAGCCAGATAGACAGTAGCGCAGATACGCAGTATTTT
CASSQIDSSADTQYF
>TRBV9|NA|TRBJ1-4|NA
TGTGCCAGCAGCGAGAGGGGGTCACTTAATGAAAAACTGTTTTTT
CASSERGSLNEKLFF
>TRBV7-8|TRBD1|TRBJ2-7|NA
TGTGCCAGTATGGACAGGGCGGCCGAGCAGTACTTC
CASMDRAAEQYF
>TRBV27|NA|TRBJ2-1|once
TGTGCCAGCAGCCCAAAGGCTTATCGAAATGAGCAGTTCTTC
CASSPKAYRNEQFF
>TRBV7-9|NA|TRBJ2-1|NA
TGTGCCAGCAGCTTAGCCTGGAACAATGAGCAGTTCTTC
CASSLAWNNEQFF
>TRBV10-3|NA|TRBJ1-2|NA
TGTGCCATCAGTGACCACAATGGGGGAAACTATGGCTACACCTTC
CAISDHNGGNYGYTF
>TRBV9|TRBD1|TRBJ1-2|NA
TGTGCCAGCAGCGTAGCAGGGGGGGACTATGGCTACACCTTC
CASSVAGGDYGYTF
>TRBV19|TRBD1|TRBJ2-7|NA
TGTGCCAGTAGTATACAGGGGGAACTCTACTCCTACGAGCAGTACTTC
CASSIQGELYSYEQYF
>TRBV6-1|NA|TRBJ2-4|NA
TGTGCCAGCAGTGAAAACGTGCTAGCCAAAAACATTCAGTACTTC
CASSENVLAKNIQYF
>TRBV13|TRBD2|TRBJ2-3|NA
TGTGCCAGCAGCCCCCTAGCGGGGGGAATTGCAGATACGCAGTATTTT
CASSPLAGGIADTQYF
>TRBV11-2|NA|TRBJ1-3|NA
TGTGCCAGCAGCTTAAATTGGGGAGAGGAAAACACCATATATTTT
CASSLNWGEENTIYF
>TRBV4-3|NA|TRBJ2-1|once
TGCGCCAGCAGCCAAGAGACTAACCCCCTTGTTGCGGAGCAGTTCTTC
CASSQETNPLVAEQFF
>TRBV9|TRBD1|TRBJ1-2|NA
TGTGCCAGCAGCCTTGGGGCAGGGGGCCGTTTTGGCTACACCTTC
CASSLGAGGRFGYTF
>TRBV10-3|TRBD2|TRBJ2-2|NA
TGTGCCATCAGCATAGCGGGAGGGTACACCGGGGAGCTGTTTTTT
CAISIAGGYTGELFF
>TRBV6-6|NA|TRBJ2-2|NA
TGTGCCAGCTACACCGGGGAGCTGTTTTTT
CASYTGELFF
>TRBV5-6|NA|TRBJ2-1|once
TGTGCCAGCAGCCGGGACGGCAATGAGCAGTTCTTC
CASSRDGNEQFF
>TRBV5-8|NA|TRBJ1-6|NA
TGTGCCAGCAGCTATCGATGGACGAGAGAAAATTCACCCCTCCACTTT
CASSYRWTRENSPLHF
>TRBV9|NA|TRBJ2-2|medium-sized
TGTGCCAGCAGCGTAGTGGCTACCGGGGAGCTGTTTTTT
CASSVVATGELFF
>TRBV19|NA|TRBJ1-1|NA
TGTGCCAGTAGTGGCCCGGTGGTGGGGAGGAGGAACACTGAAGCTTTCTTT
CASSGPVVGRRNTEAFF
>TRBV6-5|TRBD1|TRBJ1-6|NA
TGTGCCAGCAGTGGGACAGAAGATTCACCCCTCCACTTT
CASSGTEDSPLHF
>TRBV5-1|TRBD2|TRBJ2-3|few
TGCGCCAGCAGCTCAGGACTAGCGGGAGCTTATACGCAGTATTTT
CASSSGLAGAYTQYF
>TRBV7-6|NA|TRBJ1-1|NA
TGTGCCAGCAGCTTACGCGTTTCGGGGGCCGCCACTGAAGCTTTCTTT
CASSLRVSGAATEAFF
>TRBV7-4|TRBD2|TRBJ2-1|NA
TGTGCCAGCAGCTTAGCAGCGGGAGGGCCGAGGAATGAGCAGTTCTTC
CASSLAAGGPRNEQFF
>TRBV9|NA|TRBJ2-1|NA
TGTGCCAGCAGCGCTAGCAGTGAGCAGTTCTTC
CASSASSEQFF
>TRBV2|TRBD1|TRBJ2-7|NA
TGTGCCAGCATGGACAGGGGGATCGAGCAGTACTTC
CASMDRGIEQYF
>TRBV7-2|NA|TRBJ1-2|NA
TGTGCCAGCAGCTTAGTCAGGGTTCCCAGCTACCCCTACACCTTC
CASSLVRVPSYPYTF
>TRBV9|NA|TRBJ1-2|NA
TGTGCCAGCAGCGGAGGGGACGGGCAGCCCTATGGCTACACCTTC
CASSGGDGQPYGYTF
>TRBV7-2|TRBD2|TRBJ2-1|NA
TGTGCCAGCAGCTTAGCTAGCGGGACATACAATGAGCAGTTCTTC
CASSLASGTYNEQFF
>TRBV2|TRBD2|TRBJ2-2|NA
TGTGCCAGCAGGGGAGGGGAAGGAAACACCGGGGAGCTGTTTTTT
CASRGGEGNTGELFF
>TRBV7-8|NA|TRBJ1-6|NA
TGTGCCAGCAGCCCAAGAACCCCGCTCAGCTCCTATAATTCACCCCTCCACTTT
CASSPRTPLSSYNSPLHF
>TRBV13|TRBD1|TRBJ1-2|NA
TGTGCCAGCAGCTCCACAGGGGGCGCAGACTATGGCTACACCTTC
CASSSTGGADYGYTF
>TRBV7-9|TRBD2|TRBJ2-7|NA
TGTGCCAGCAGCTCAGACTATTGGGATAGCGGGGGCGTCTACGAGCAGTACTTC
CASSSDYWDSGGVYEQYF
>TRBV2|TRBD1|TRBJ1-2|NA
TGTGCCACCCTCTCAGGGGGCCGCTACACCTTC
CATLSGGRYTF
>TRBV6-5|NA|TRBJ1-2|NA
TGTGCCAGCACCGGGAACGGGTTTAACTATGGCTACACCTTC
CASTGNGFNYGYTF
>TRBV27|NA|TRBJ2-2|NA
TGTGCCAGCAGTTCCCCAAACGGGGAGCTGTTTTTT
CASSSPNGELFF
>TRBV7-2|TRBD1|TRBJ2-7|NA
TGTGCCAGCAGCTTGACAGGGGGCAACTACGAGCAGTACTTC
CASSLTGGNYEQYF
>TRBV9|NA|TRBJ2-3|NA
TGTGCCAGCAGCGTAGATGCTGGTGTTAACACAGATACGCAGTATTTT
CASSVDAGVNTDTQYF
>TRBV7-9|NA|TRBJ1-1|once
TGTGCCAGCACGGGGCAGGGAGGCCCTGAAGCTTTCTTT
CASTGQGGPEAFF